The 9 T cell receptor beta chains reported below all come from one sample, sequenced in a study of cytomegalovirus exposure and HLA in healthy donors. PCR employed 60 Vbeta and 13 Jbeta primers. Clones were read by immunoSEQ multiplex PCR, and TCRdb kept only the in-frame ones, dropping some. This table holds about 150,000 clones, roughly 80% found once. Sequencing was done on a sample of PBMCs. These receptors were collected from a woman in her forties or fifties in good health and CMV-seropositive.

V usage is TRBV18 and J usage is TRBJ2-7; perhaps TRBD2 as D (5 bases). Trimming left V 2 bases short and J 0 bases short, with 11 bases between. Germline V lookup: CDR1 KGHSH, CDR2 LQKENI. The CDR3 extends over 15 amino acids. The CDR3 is CASSPRSGRSYEQYF. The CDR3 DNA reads TGTGCCAGCTCACCAAGAAGCGGTCGCTCCTACGAGCAGTACTTC.

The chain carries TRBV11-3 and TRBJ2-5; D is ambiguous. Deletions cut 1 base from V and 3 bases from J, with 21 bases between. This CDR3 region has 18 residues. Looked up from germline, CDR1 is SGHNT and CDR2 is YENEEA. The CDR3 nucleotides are TGTGCCAGCAGCTTAGGTTCGGGTCTTGGTGTCAGCAAAGAGACCCAGTACTTC. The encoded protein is CASSLGSGLGVSKETQYF.

In nucleotides, the CDR3 is TGTGCCAGCTCACCTTTAAGATTAACAGGGGGCGACACCGGGGAGCTGTTTTTT. This gives the protein CASSPLRLTGGDTGELFF. The chain carries TRBV18 and TRBJ2-2, with 9 bases lining up with TRBD1. CDR1 is KGHSH, CDR2 LQKENI, per germline. The CDR3 totals 18 residues. V lost 3 bases to trimming and J lost 3 bases; unmatched junction nucleotides: 11.

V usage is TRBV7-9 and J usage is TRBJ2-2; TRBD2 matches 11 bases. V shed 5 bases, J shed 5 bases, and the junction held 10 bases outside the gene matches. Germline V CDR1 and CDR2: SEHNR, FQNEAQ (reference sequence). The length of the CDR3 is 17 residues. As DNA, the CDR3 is TGTGCCAGCAGCCCAAGACTAGCGGGGATAACTACCGGGGAGCTGTTTTTT. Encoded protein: CASSPRLAGITTGELFF. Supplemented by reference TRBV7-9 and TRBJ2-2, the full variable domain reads DTGVSQNPRHKITKRGQNVTFRCDPISEHNRLYWYRQTLGQGPEFLTYFQNEAQLEKSRLLSDRFSAERPKGSFSTLEIQRTEQGDSAMYLCASSPRLAGITTGELFFGEGSRLTVL.

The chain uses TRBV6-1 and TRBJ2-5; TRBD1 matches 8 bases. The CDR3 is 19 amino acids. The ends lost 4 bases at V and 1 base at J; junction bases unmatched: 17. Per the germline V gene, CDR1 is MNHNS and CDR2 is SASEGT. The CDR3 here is CASSGTSYGGQGFQETQYF. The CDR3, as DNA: TGTGCCAGCAGTGGGACAAGCTACGGAGGACAGGGTTTCCAAGAGACCCAGTACTTC.

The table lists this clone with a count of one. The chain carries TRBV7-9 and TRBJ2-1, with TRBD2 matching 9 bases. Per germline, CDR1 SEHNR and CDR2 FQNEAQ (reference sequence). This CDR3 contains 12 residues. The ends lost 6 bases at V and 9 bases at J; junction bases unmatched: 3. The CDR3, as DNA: TGTGCCAGCAGAGCACTAGCGGGTGAGCAGTTCTTC. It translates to CASRALAGEQFF.

In nucleotides, the CDR3 is TGTGCCAGCAGCGCGGACAGGGTCTATGGCTACACCTTC. Residues: CASSADRVYGYTF. The chain carries TRBV5-4 and TRBJ1-2; TRBD1 agrees at 8 bases. CDR1 and CDR2 (germline): SGHNT, YYREEE (reference sequence). The CDR3 covers 13 residues. The junction had 3 bases not matched to a gene; V was cut back by 4 bases and J by 4 bases.

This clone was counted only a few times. In DNA form, the CDR3 reads TGTGCCAGTGCGGCTAGCGGGGGCCCTAGGGAGCTGTTTTTT. Amino acids: CASAASGGPRELFF. The chain has TRBV27 and TRBJ2-2; 10 bases map to TRBD2. This CDR3 is 14 amino acids long. Germline V gives CDR1 MNHEY, CDR2 SMNVEV (reference sequence). The V segment lost 9 bases and the J segment 9 bases; nucleotides outside the gene matches: 10.

The CDR3 is CASSQLDATRADTQYF. In DNA form, the CDR3 reads TGTGCCAGCAGCCAACTGGACGCGACTAGGGCAGATACGCAGTATTTT. V and J are TRBV4-2 and TRBJ2-3, with a possible D match to TRBD2 (6 bases). Trimming left V 2 bases short and J 4 bases short, with 16 bases between. CDR1 and CDR2 (germline): LGHNA, YNFKEQ. This CDR3 has 16 residues.